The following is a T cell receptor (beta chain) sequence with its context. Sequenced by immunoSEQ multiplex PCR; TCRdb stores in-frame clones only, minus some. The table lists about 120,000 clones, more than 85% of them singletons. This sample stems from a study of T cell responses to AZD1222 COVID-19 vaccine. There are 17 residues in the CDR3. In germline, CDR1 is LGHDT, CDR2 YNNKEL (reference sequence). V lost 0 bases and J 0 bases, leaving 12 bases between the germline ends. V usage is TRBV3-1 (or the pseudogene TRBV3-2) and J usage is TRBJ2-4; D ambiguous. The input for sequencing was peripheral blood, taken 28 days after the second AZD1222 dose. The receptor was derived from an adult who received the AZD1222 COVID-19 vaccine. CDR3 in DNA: TGTGCCAGCAGCCAAGAAGACACGTCAATAGCCAAAAACATTCAGTACTTC. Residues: CASSQEDTSIAKNIQYF.